The entry below gives a single TCR beta chain sequence along with its context. Method: immunoSEQ multiplex PCR; TCRdb's copy keeps in-frame clones and lacks some. The data hold 300,000 to 450,000 clones, with about 90% observed a single time. The data were taken from a study of blood T cell repertoires in COVID-19. At the level of the study: Researchers got acute and convalescent COVID-19 samples from the United States, Italy and Spain.

The CDR3 consists of 13 residues. Trimming pared 4 bases from V and 0 bases from J, leaving 7 bases between. Germline values: CDR1 MGHRA, CDR2 YSYEKL. Cohorts were assigned according to the clinical history that participants reported. The clonotype comes from a woman aged 30 to 39 who had recovered from COVID-19. Specimen: PBMCs or T cells enriched from blood (not recorded which). This rearrangement joins TRBV4-1 to TRBJ2-7; no reliable D call. The CDR3 region is CASSPPGSYEQYF. Here the CDR3 DNA reads TGCGCCAGCAGCCCCCCGGGCTCCTACGAGCAGTACTTC.